A single sample is the source of the 15 T cell receptor beta chains below, sequenced in a study of Tregs in tolerant kidney transplant recipients. Assay: immunoSEQ multiplex PCR; the TCRdb copy retains only in-frame clones and omits some. The data show 90,000 to 150,000 clones, with approximately 90% seen just once and roughly 0.61% held by the top ten. Sequencing was done on a sample of CD4+ T cells from blood. The receptors were gathered from a human donor in good health.

This chain joins TRBV19 and TRBJ1-5; D remains ambiguous. This CDR3 contains 20 residues. V lost 4 bases to trimming and J lost 2 bases, with 27 bases between them. Per the germline V gene, CDR1 is LNHDA and CDR2 is SQIVND (reference sequence). The CDR3 protein is CASSKGWVGKISFGNQPQHF. The CDR3 DNA follows: TGTGCCAGTAGTAAGGGCTGGGTGGGTAAGATTTCTTTTGGCAATCAGCCCCAGCATTTT.

The J gene is TRBJ2-2, the V gene TRBV5-1, with 8 bases that match TRBD1. Looked up from germline, CDR1 is SGHRS and CDR2 is YFSETQ. J was trimmed by 1 base and V by 6 bases; bases with no gene match: 5. This CDR3 comprises 15 residues. The CDR3: CASIQGAGNTGELFF. CDR3 coding DNA: TGCGCCAGCATCCAGGGGGCAGGGAACACCGGGGAGCTGTTTTTT.

This sequence joins TRBV29-1 and TRBJ2-2; 12 bases map to TRBD2. The CDR3 contains 18 residues. CDR1 SQVTM and CDR2 ANQGSEA come from the germline V gene. V lost 7 bases and J lost 4; bases outside the gene matches: 16. The chain's CDR3 is CSGRLGASGRGATGELFF. In nucleotides, the CDR3 is TGCAGCGGGAGACTCGGGGCTAGCGGGAGGGGTGCCACCGGGGAGCTGTTTTTT.

This chain connects TRBV10-2 to TRBJ2-3, with D unresolved. V gave up 8 bases and J gave up 2 bases, with 8 bases separating them. This CDR3 comprises 12 residues. CDR1 WSHSY and CDR2 SAAADI come from the germline V gene. The CDR3 sequence is CASEAPTDTQYF. The CDR3 DNA sequence: TGCGCCAGCGAGGCCCCCACAGATACGCAGTATTTT.

V and J are TRBV5-5 and TRBJ1-3, with a tentative D call TRBD1 (5 bases). The V and J ends lost 3 bases and 1 base respectively, with 8 bases between them. This CDR3 is built from 14 residues. Germline CDR1 reads SGHKS; CDR2 reads YYEKEE (reference sequence). For the CDR3, the DNA is TGTGCCAGCAGCTCCGGGGGTTCTGGAAACACCATATATTTT. This encodes CASSSGGSGNTIYF.

This chain links TRBV7-2 with TRBJ1-1; maybe TRBD1 (6 bases). This CDR3 has 15 residues. V shed 2 bases and J shed 1 base, with 11 bases lying between them. CDR1 is SGHTA and CDR2 is FQGNSA in the germline V gene. CDR3 amino acids: CASSLTATGNTEAFF. The CDR3, as DNA: TGTGCCAGCAGCTTAACAGCGACAGGGAACACTGAAGCTTTCTTT.

This clone has a single count. This chain joins TRBV4-1 and TRBJ2-7; D call uncertain. This CDR3 comprises 15 residues. Germline lookup yields CDR1 MGHRA and CDR2 YSYEKL. Deletions cut 0 bases from V and 1 base from J, with 10 bases between. The CDR3 region has the DNA TGCGCCAGCAGCCAAGAAGAGGCCAGTTCCTACGAGCAGTACTTC. Its translation is CASSQEEASSYEQYF.

V usage is TRBV11-2 and J usage is TRBJ1-5; D unresolved. The CDR3 runs to 13 residues. V was trimmed by 5 bases and J by 6 bases, leaving 11 bases between them. Germline V CDR1 and CDR2: SGHAT, FQNNGV. The CDR3 bases are TGTGCCAGCAGCCCCGGTTTAGGTCAGCCCCAGCATTTT. Translating it yields CASSPGLGQPQHF.

V usage is TRBV5-1 and J usage is TRBJ2-7; D remains unclear. Germline V gene lookup returns CDR1 SGHRS and CDR2 YFSETQ. CDR3 size: 12 residues. The germline V and J ends were trimmed by 0 bases and 6 bases, with 7 bases remaining between them. The CDR3 reads CASSLEGPEQYF. DNA for the CDR3: TGCGCCAGCAGCTTGGAAGGGCCCGAGCAGTACTTC.

This sequence joins TRBV6-5 and TRBJ1-1; D is possibly TRBD1 (5 bases). V was shortened by 7 bases and J by 3 bases, with 15 bases between the two germline ends. From germline, CDR1 is MNHEY and CDR2 SVGAGI. The CDR3 length is 14 residues. The CDR3 region has the DNA TGTGCCAGCACCACGGGGCAGGGAGACACTGAAGCTTTCTTT. Protein sequence: CASTTGQGDTEAFF.

The genes are TRBV6-6 and TRBJ1-2, with a tentative D call TRBD1 (6 bases). This CDR3 is built from 14 residues. The germline V gene has CDR1 MNHNY and CDR2 SVGAGI (reference sequence). V was clipped by 7 bases and J by 8 bases, with 20 bases between them. The CDR3 DNA sequence: TGTGCCAGCAAACCTAGATCAACAGGGCACGGCTACACCTTC. This encodes CASKPRSTGHGYTF.

Only one count was recorded for this clone. The chain links TRBV5-1 to TRBJ1-2; perhaps TRBD1 as D (6 bases). This CDR3 has 14 residues. Germline V CDR1 and CDR2: SGHRS, YFSETQ. V lost 3 bases, J lost 8 bases, and 17 bases lay in between. The CDR3 DNA reads as TGCGCCAGCAGCTCGTCAACAGGGACCGTCGGCTACACCTTC. Amino acid sequence: CASSSSTGTVGYTF.

The V call is TRBV7-3, the J call TRBJ2-6, with TRBD2 as a possible D gene (5 bases). The CDR3 runs 17 residues. Deletions cut 4 bases from V and 2 bases from J, with 15 bases between. Germline CDR1 reads SGHTA; CDR2 reads FQGTGA. The CDR3 here is CASSYRGAGAGANVLTF. The CDR3 coding sequence is TGTGCCAGCAGCTATCGGGGAGCTGGAGCTGGGGCCAACGTCCTGACTTTC.

The CDR3 is CASSDGTSPYNEQFF. The CDR3 bases are TGTGCCAGCAGTGATGGGACTAGCCCCTACAATGAGCAGTTCTTC. The J gene is TRBJ2-1, the V gene TRBV6-6, with 9 bases lining up with TRBD2. Unmatched junction bases numbered 4, after V lost 5 bases and J lost 2 bases. The CDR3 consists of 15 residues. The germline V gene encodes CDR1 MNHNY and CDR2 SVGAGI (reference sequence).

The chain uses TRBV5-6 and TRBJ2-5, with D possibly TRBD1 on 6 matching bases. The CDR3 sequence is 14 residues long. V lost 4 bases and J lost 4, with 14 bases in between. CDR1 and CDR2 (germline): SGHDT, YYEEEE. CDR3 bases: TGTGCCAGCAGCCCTGGGGGCCTCCGAGAGACCCAGTACTTC. Protein: CASSPGGLRETQYF. The variable domain in full, with the rest retrieved from reference TRBV5-6 and TRBJ2-5, is DAGVTQSPTHLIKTRGQQVTLRCSPKSGHDTVSWYQQALGQGPQFIFQYYEEEERQRGNFPDRFSGHQFPNYSSELNVNALLLGDSALYLCASSPGGLRETQYFGPGTRLLVL.